This T cell receptor (beta chain) was recovered during a study of radiation and T cells in renal cell carcinoma. Comment on this clone: Its antigen is undetermined.

The sample's time point: baseline pretreatment blood. Treatment reported: 15 Gy SBRT to primary tumor, nephrectomy 4 weeks later. Study-level points and caveats: From baseline, blood top tumor clonotypes peaked at 2 weeks post-radiation.

TCRdb keeps only in-frame clones here, not all; method: immunoSEQ multiplex PCR. Found here are more than 95,000 clones, 80% to 85% of them singletons; the top ten hold around 2.8%. Trimming took 2 bases from V and 0 from J, leaving 23 bases between them. CDR1 is SGHNT and CDR2 is YYREEE in the germline V gene (reference sequence). CDR3 size: 19 residues. The rearrangement uses TRBV5-4 and TRBJ1-1, with a tentative D call TRBD1 (5 bases). The TCR originated in a woman aged 55-69 years with renal cell carcinoma. Sequences were derived from blood, sampled from a patient whose treatment included radiotherapy and nephrectomy. The CDR3 region is CASSFGWTLQAVLNTEAFF. Written as DNA, the CDR3 is TGTGCCAGCAGCTTTGGGTGGACCCTACAGGCAGTCCTGAACACTGAAGCTTTCTTT. The full variable domain, its missing parts supplied by reference TRBV5-4 and TRBJ1-1, is ETGVTQSPTHLIKTRGQQVTLRCSSQSGHNTVSWYQQALGQGPQFIFQYYREEENGRGNFPPRFSGLQFPNYSSELNVNALELDDSALYLCASSFGWTLQAVLNTEAFFGQGTRLTVV.